This T cell receptor (beta chain) appears in the sequencing data of a study of blood T cell repertoires in COVID-19. Participant reports of clinical history set cohort assignment. In the original processing: How many nucleated cells were present was estimated from reference gene primer amplification. The repertoire was sequenced with immunoSEQ multiplex PCR; TCRdb's copy has only in-frame clones and lacks some. The V and J calls and clone size are taken from that table; D and trimming were inferred from the DNA. The sample consists of around 300,000 clones, around 90% of them appearing once. The CDR3 loop spans 18 amino acids. Germline assignment: CDR1 SQVTM and CDR2 ANQGSEA. The V segment lost 3 bases and the J segment 2 bases; nucleotides outside the gene matches: 9.

Material for sequencing was PBMCs or T cells enriched from blood (not recorded which). The TCR was taken from a man aged 30 to 39 who had recovered from COVID-19. The chain recombines TRBV29-1 with TRBJ2-5; 16 bases align to TRBD2. In DNA form, the CDR3 reads TGCAGCGTTGAGGGACTAGCGGGGGGGGAGGCCAATCAAGAGACCCAGTACTTC. Translating gives CSVEGLAGGEANQETQYF.